What follows is one T cell receptor (beta chain) and its context. The record originates from a study of blood T cell repertoires in COVID-19. About the study: There were acute and convalescent COVID-19 samples, and they came from the United States, Italy and Spain. Sample material is recorded as cDNA or gDNA derived from T cells, B-cell-depleted T cells, or PBMCs.

Original processing notes: Nucleated cell number was recorded as an estimate derived from reference gene primer amplification. TCRdb keeps only in-frame clones here, not all; method: immunoSEQ multiplex PCR. V and J calls and clone size are those listed in that table; D and trimming were worked out from the DNA. In the table there are around 70,000 clones, over 85% of which are singletons. This CDR3 is 15 amino acids long. The V end was cut by 5 bases, the J end by 4 bases, with 16 bases between. Looked up from germline, CDR1 is SGHTA and CDR2 is FQGNSA. The sequenced sample was peripheral blood. The sequence derives from a human donor in a cohort sampled during active COVID-19. The chain joins TRBV7-2 to TRBJ2-3; tentatively, D is TRBD2 (5 bases). DNA for the CDR3: TGTGCCAGCAGCCGGCCCCGGGGAAGGGCAGATACGCAGTATTTT. Encoded protein: CASSRPRGRADTQYF.